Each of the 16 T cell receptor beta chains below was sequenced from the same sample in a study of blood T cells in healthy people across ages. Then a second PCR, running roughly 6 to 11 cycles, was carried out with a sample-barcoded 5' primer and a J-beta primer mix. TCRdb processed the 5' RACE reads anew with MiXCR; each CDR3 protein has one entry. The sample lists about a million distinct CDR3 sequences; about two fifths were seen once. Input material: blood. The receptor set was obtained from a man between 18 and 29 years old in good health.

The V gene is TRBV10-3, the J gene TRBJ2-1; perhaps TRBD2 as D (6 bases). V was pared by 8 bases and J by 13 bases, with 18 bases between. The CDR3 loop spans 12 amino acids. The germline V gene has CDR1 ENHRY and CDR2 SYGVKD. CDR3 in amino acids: CAIATSEETQFF. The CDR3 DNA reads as TGTGCCATCGCGACTAGTGAGGAGACCCAGTTCTTC.

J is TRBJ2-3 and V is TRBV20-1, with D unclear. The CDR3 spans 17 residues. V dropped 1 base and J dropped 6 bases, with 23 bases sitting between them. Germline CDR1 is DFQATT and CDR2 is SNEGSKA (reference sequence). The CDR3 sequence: CSARVALVVTFGDTQYF. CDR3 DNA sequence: TGCAGTGCTAGAGTGGCCCTGGTGGTCACCTTTGGGGATACGCAGTATTTT.

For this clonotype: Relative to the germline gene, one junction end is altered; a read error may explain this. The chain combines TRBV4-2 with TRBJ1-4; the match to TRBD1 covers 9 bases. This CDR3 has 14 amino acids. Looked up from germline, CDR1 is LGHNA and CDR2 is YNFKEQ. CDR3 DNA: TGTGCCAGCAGCCCGGGACAGGGCCCTGAAATACTGTTTTTT. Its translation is CASSPGQGPEILFF.

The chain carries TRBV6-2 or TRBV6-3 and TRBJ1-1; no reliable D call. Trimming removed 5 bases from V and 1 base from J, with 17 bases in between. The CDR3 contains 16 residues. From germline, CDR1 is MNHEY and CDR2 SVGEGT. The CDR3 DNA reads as TGTGCCAGCAGTAGAGTGCACGCAAAGGGGAACACTGAAGCTTTCTTT. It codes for CASSRVHAKGNTEAFF.

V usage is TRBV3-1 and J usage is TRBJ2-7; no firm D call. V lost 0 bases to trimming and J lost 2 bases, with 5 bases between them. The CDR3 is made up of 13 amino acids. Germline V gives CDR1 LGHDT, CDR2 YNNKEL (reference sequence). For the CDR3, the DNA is TGTGCCAGCAGCCAAGACGGCCCCTACGAGCAGTACTTC. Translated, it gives CASSQDGPYEQYF.

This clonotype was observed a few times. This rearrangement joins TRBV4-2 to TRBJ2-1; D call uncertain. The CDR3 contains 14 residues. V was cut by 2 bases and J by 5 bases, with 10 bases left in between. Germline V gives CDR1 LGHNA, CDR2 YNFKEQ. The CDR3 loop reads CASSQLTGNNEQFF. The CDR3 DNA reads TGTGCCAGCAGCCAACTGACTGGAAACAATGAGCAGTTCTTC.

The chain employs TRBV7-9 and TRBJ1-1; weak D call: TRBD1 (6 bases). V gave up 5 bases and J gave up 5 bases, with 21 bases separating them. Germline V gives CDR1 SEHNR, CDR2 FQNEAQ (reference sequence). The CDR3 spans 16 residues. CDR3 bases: TGTGCCAGCAGCAACCGGGACACTTCCTTGGGGACTGAAGCTTTCTTT. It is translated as CASSNRDTSLGTEAFF.

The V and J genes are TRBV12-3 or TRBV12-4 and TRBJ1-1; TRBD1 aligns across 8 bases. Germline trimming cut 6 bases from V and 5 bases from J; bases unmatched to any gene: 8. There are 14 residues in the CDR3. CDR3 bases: TGTGCCAGCAGGGACAGGGAATCATCGACTGAAGCTTTCTTT. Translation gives CASRDRESSTEAFF.

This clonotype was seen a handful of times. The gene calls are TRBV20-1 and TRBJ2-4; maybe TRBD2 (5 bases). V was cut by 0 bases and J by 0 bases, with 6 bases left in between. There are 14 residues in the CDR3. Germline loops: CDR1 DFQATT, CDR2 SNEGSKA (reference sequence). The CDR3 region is CSARERGAKNIQYF. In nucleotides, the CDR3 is TGCAGTGCTAGAGAACGGGGAGCCAAAAACATTCAGTACTTC.

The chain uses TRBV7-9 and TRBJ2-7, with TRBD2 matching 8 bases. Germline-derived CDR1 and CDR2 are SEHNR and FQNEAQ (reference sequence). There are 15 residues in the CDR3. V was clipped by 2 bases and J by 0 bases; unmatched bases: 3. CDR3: CASSLQAGVSYEQYF. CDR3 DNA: TGTGCCAGCAGCTTACAAGCGGGAGTCTCCTACGAGCAGTACTTC.

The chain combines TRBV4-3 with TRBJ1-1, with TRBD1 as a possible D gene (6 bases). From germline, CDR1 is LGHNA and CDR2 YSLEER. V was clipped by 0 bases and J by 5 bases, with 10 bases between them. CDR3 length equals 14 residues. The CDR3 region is CASSQDWGQTEAFF. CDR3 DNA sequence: TGCGCCAGCAGCCAAGATTGGGGGCAAACTGAAGCTTTCTTT.

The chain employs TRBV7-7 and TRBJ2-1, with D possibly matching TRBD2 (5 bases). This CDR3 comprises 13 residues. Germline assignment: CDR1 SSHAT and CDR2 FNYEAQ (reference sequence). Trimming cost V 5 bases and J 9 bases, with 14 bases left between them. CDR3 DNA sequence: TGTGCCAGCAGCCCCGGACGGGGTGCTGAGCAGTTCTTC. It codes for CASSPGRGAEQFF. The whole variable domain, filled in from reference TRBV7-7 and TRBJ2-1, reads GAGVSQSPRYKVTKRGQDVTLRCDPISSHATLYWYQQALGQGPEFLTYFNYEAQPDKSGLPSDRFSAERPEGSISTLTIQRTEQRDSAMYRCASSPGRGAEQFFGPGTRLTVL.

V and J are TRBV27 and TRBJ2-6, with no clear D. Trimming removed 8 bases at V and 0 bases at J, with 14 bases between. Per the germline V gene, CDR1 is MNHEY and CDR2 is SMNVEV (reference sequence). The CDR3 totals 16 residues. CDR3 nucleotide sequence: TGTGCCAGCGCAACTCGCAGATACTCTGGGGCCAACGTCCTGACTTTC. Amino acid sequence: CASATRRYSGANVLTF. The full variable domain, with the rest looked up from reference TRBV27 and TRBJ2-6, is EAQVTQNPRYLITVTGKKLTVTCSQNMNHEYMSWYRQDPGLGLRQIYYSMNVEVTDKGDVPEGYKVSRKEKRNFPLILESPSPNQTSLYFCASATRRYSGANVLTFGAGSRLTVL.

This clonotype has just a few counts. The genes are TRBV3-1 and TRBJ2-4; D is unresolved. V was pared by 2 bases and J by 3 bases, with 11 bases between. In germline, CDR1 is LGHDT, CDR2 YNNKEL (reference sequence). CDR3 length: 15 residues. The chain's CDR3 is CASSQSTKDKNIQYF. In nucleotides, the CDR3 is TGTGCCAGCAGCCAAAGCACGAAGGACAAAAACATTCAGTACTTC.

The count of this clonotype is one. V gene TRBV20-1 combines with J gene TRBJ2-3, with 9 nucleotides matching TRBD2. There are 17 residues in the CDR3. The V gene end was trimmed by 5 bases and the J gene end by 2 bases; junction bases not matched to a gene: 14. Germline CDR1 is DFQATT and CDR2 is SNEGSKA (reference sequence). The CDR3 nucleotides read TGCAGTGCTGCAGGGGGGATAGCGGGGGCCGACACAGATACGCAGTATTTT. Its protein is CSAAGGIAGADTDTQYF.

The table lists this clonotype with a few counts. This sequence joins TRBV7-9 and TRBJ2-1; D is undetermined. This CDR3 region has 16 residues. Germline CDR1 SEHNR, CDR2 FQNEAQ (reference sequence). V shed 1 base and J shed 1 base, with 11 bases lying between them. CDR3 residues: CASSLEVVGSYNEQFF. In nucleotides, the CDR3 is TGTGCCAGCAGCTTAGAGGTAGTTGGGTCCTACAATGAGCAGTTCTTC. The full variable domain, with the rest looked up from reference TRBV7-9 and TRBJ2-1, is DTGVSQNPRHKITKRGQNVTFRCDPISEHNRLYWYRQTLGQGPEFLTYFQNEAQLEKSRLLSDRFSAERPKGSFSTLEIQRTEQGDSAMYLCASSLEVVGSYNEQFFGPGTRLTVL.